The rows below give T cell receptor beta chains drawn from one sample of a study of OX40 agonist ivuxolimab in advanced cancers. TCRdb keeps only in-frame clones here, not all; method: immunoSEQ multiplex PCR. In the table there are 40,000 to 50,000 clones, about 89% of which are singletons. The source was CD4+ or CD8+ T cells sorted from blood, collected in a trial of the OX40 agonist ivuxolimab. These receptors all stem from an adult with an advanced solid tumor such as melanoma, head and neck, liver or kidney cancer. CDR3s include the opening cysteine and the closing phenylalanine or tryptophan. The order of the fields is J gene, V gene, D gene, clone size, CDR3 DNA, CDR3 protein. The D gene is left open where the match is weak. A clone size is listed for some rows: how often the clone was seen (once, few, many), or a class if it is expanded.

j_gene: TRBJ2-2
v_gene: TRBV5-4
d_gene: NA
abundance: NA
CDR3nt: TGTGCCAGCAGCTTGTTAGTAGGGGAGACCGGGGAGCTGTTTTTT
CDR3aa: CASSLLVGETGELFF

j_gene: TRBJ2-7
v_gene: TRBV10-3
d_gene: NA
abundance: NA
CDR3nt: TGTGCCGTCCCCAGTGGCCGAGGCCGATATCGGGAGCAGTACTTC
CDR3aa: CAVPSGRGRYREQYF

j_gene: TRBJ2-7
v_gene: TRBV11-3
d_gene: NA
abundance: NA
CDR3nt: TGTGCCAGCAGCTCTCTGCGGAACTCCTACGAGCAGTACTTC
CDR3aa: CASSSLRNSYEQYF

j_gene: TRBJ2-3
v_gene: TRBV6-5
d_gene: NA
abundance: NA
CDR3nt: TGTGCCAGCAGTTACTCGGGGCTAGTGGGGGATACGCAGTATTTT
CDR3aa: CASSYSGLVGDTQYF

j_gene: TRBJ2-3
v_gene: TRBV5-6
d_gene: NA
abundance: few
CDR3nt: TGTGCCAGCAGCCCCGACACCACAGATACGCAGTATTTT
CDR3aa: CASSPDTTDTQYF

j_gene: TRBJ2-1
v_gene: TRBV5-1
d_gene: NA
abundance: NA
CDR3nt: TGCGCCAGCAGCTTTAGTGAACGTGTTAGCTACAATGAGCAGTTCTTC
CDR3aa: CASSFSERVSYNEQFF

j_gene: TRBJ2-3
v_gene: TRBV10-3
d_gene: TRBD2
abundance: NA
CDR3nt: TGTGCCATCAGTGAGTCGACACAGCGGGGGGCCACAGATACGCAGTATTTT
CDR3aa: CAISESTQRGATDTQYF

j_gene: TRBJ1-5
v_gene: TRBV5-8
d_gene: TRBD1
abundance: NA
CDR3nt: TGTGCCAGCAGCCATGGGGACAGGGCCACCGAGCCCCAGCATTTT
CDR3aa: CASSHGDRATEPQHF

j_gene: TRBJ2-3
v_gene: TRBV29-1
d_gene: TRBD1
abundance: NA
CDR3nt: TGCAGCGTTGCAGACAGGGTAAGAACAGATACGCAGTATTTT
CDR3aa: CSVADRVRTDTQYF

j_gene: TRBJ2-1
v_gene: TRBV15
d_gene: TRBD1
abundance: once
CDR3nt: TGTGCCACCAGCAGATTATCCGGGACAGTCTACAATGAGCAGTTCTTC
CDR3aa: CATSRLSGTVYNEQFF

j_gene: TRBJ2-1
v_gene: TRBV19
d_gene: NA
abundance: NA
CDR3nt: TGTGCCAGTAGGGGCAGGGTAACGTACAATGAGCAGTTCTTC
CDR3aa: CASRGRVTYNEQFF

j_gene: TRBJ1-6
v_gene: TRBV11-3
d_gene: NA
abundance: few
CDR3nt: TGTGCCAGCAGCTTAAGACGGTTTCTCCCGCCGGCCTATAATTCACCCCTCCACTTT
CDR3aa: CASSLRRFLPPAYNSPLHF

j_gene: TRBJ1-1
v_gene: TRBV7-3
d_gene: NA
abundance: NA
CDR3nt: TGTGCCAGCAGCCGTCAGGTTGGCACTGAAGCTTTCTTT
CDR3aa: CASSRQVGTEAFF

j_gene: TRBJ1-3
v_gene: TRBV6-6
d_gene: NA
abundance: once
CDR3nt: TGTGCCAGCAGTTACGACAAGGGGCGTGGTGGAAACACCATATATTTT
CDR3aa: CASSYDKGRGGNTIYF

j_gene: TRBJ1-2
v_gene: TRBV5-4
d_gene: TRBD1
abundance: NA
CDR3nt: TGTGCCAGCAGCTTGGCCGGGGACAGCGGCTGGGGGATCTTC
CDR3aa: CASSLAGDSGWGIF

j_gene: TRBJ2-7
v_gene: TRBV13
d_gene: TRBD1
abundance: NA
CDR3nt: TGTGCCAGCAGCTTAGGATGGACAGGGCTTTCCGACGAGCAGTACTTC
CDR3aa: CASSLGWTGLSDEQYF

j_gene: TRBJ1-1
v_gene: TRBV11-2
d_gene: TRBD1
abundance: NA
CDR3nt: TGTGCCAGCAGCCTGGGACAGCTGAACACTGAAGCTTTCTTT
CDR3aa: CASSLGQLNTEAFF

j_gene: TRBJ1-1
v_gene: TRBV6-5
d_gene: NA
abundance: NA
CDR3nt: TGTGCCACCTCCGACACAGGGTCCACTGAAGCTTTCTTT
CDR3aa: CATSDTGSTEAFF

j_gene: TRBJ1-4
v_gene: TRBV6-1
d_gene: NA
abundance: NA
CDR3nt: TGTGCCAGCAGTGAATTTTGGCTGGCGGGTGAAAAACTGTTTTTT
CDR3aa: CASSEFWLAGEKLFF

j_gene: TRBJ1-1
v_gene: TRBV15
d_gene: NA
abundance: NA
CDR3nt: TGTGCCACCAGCGTAATCCGGGTGAACACTGAAGCTTTCTTT
CDR3aa: CATSVIRVNTEAFF